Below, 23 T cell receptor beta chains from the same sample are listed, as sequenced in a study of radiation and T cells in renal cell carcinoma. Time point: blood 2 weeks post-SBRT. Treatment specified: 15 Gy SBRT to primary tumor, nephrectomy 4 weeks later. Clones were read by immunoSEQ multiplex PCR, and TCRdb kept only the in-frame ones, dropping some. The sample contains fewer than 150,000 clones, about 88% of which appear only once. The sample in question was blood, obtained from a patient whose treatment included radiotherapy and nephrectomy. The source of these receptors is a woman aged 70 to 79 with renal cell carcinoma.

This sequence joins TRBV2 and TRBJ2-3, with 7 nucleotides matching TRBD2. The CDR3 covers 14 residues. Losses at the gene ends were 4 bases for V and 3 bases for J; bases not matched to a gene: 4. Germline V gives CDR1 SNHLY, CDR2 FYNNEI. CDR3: CASSVLRGTDTQYF. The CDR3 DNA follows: TGTGCCAGCAGTGTTTTGCGGGGGACAGATACGCAGTATTTT.

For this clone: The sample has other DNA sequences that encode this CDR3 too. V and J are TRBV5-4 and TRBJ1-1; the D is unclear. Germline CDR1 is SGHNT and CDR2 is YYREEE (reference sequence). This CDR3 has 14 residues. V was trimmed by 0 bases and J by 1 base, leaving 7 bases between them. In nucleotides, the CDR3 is TGTGCCAGCAGCTTGGTAGCCGGGAACACTGAAGCTTTCTTT. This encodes CASSLVAGNTEAFF.

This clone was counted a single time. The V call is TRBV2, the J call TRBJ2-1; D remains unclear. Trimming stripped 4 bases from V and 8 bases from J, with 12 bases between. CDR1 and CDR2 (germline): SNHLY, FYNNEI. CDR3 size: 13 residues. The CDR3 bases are TGTGCCAGCAGTGGCACCCTCCTAGATGAGCAGTTCTTC. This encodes CASSGTLLDEQFF.

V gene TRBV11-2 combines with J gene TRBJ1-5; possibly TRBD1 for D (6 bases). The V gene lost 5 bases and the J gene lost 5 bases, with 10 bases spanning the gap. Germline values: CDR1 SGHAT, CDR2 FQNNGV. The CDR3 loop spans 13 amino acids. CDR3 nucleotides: TGTGCCAGCAGCCAGGACAGCCATCAGCCCCAGCATTTT. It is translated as CASSQDSHQPQHF. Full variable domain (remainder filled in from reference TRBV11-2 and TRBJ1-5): EAGVAQSPRYKIIEKRQSVAFWCNPISGHATLYWYQQILGQGPKLLIQFQNNGVVDDSQLPKDRFSAERLKGVDSTLKIQPAKLEDSAVYLCASSQDSHQPQHFGDGTRLSIL.

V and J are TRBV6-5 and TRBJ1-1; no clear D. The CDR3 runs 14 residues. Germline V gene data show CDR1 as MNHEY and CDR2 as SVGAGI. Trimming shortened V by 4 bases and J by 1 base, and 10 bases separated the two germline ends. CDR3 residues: CASSSGLPNTEAFF. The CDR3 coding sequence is TGTGCCAGCAGTTCCGGACTGCCGAACACTGAAGCTTTCTTT.

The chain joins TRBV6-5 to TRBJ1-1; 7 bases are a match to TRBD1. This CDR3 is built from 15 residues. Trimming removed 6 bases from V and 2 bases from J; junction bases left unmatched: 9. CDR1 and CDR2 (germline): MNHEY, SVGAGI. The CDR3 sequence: CASRGTSGGNTEAFF. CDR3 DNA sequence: TGTGCCAGCAGGGGGACGTCAGGGGGAAACACTGAAGCTTTCTTT.

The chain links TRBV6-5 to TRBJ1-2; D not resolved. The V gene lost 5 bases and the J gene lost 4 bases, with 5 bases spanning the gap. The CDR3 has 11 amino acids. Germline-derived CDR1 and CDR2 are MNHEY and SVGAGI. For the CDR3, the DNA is TGTGCCAGCAGTCAAACCTATGGCTACACCTTC. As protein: CASSQTYGYTF.

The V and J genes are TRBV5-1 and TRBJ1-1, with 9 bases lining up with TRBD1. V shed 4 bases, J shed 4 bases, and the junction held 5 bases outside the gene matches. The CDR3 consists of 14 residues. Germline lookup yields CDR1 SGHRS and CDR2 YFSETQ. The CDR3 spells CASSADRGGTEAFF. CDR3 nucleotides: TGCGCCAGCAGCGCCGACAGGGGGGGCACTGAAGCTTTCTTT.

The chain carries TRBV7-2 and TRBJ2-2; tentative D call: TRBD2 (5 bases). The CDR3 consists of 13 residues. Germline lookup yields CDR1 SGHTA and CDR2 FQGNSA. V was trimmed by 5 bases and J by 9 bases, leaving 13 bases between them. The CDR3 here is CASSQRGPRELFF. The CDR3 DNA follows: TGTGCCAGCAGCCAGCGCGGGCCCCGGGAGCTGTTTTTT. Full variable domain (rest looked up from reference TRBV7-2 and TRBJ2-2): GAGVSQSPSNKVTEKGKDVELRCDPISGHTALYWYRQSLGQGLEFLIYFQGNSAPDKSGLPSDRFSAERTGGSVSTLTIQRTQQEDSAVYLCASSQRGPRELFFGEGSRLTVL.

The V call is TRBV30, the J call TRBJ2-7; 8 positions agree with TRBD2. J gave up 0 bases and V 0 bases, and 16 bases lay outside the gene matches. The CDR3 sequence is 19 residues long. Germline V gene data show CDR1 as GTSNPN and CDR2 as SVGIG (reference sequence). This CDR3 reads CAWSVRGGQKGLSSYEQYF. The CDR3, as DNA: TGTGCCTGGAGTGTACGGGGGGGCCAAAAGGGCCTTAGCTCCTACGAGCAGTACTTC. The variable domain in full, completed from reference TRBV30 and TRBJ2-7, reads SQTIHQWPATLVQPVGSPLSLECTVEGTSNPNLYWYRQAAGRGLQLLFYSVGIGQISSEVPQNLSASRPQDRQFILSSKKLLLSDSGFYLCAWSVRGGQKGLSSYEQYFGPGTRLTVT.

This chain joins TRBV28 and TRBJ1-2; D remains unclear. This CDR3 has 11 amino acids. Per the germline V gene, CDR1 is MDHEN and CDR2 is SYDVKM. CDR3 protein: CGTFTNYGYTF. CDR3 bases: TGTGGTACGTTCACTAACTATGGCTACACCTTC.

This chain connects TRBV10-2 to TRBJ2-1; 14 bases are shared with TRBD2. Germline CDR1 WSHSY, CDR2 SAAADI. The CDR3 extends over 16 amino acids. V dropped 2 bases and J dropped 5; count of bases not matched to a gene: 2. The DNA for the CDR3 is TGCGCCAGCAGTGAGAGACTAGCGGGGGGGAACAATGAGCAGTTCTTC. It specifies CASSERLAGGNNEQFF.

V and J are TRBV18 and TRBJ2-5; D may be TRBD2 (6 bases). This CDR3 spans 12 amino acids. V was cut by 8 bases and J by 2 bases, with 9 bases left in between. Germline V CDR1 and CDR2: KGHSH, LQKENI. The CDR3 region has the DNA TGTGCCAGCGGGGGGACTCAAGAGACCCAGTACTTC. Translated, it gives CASGGTQETQYF.

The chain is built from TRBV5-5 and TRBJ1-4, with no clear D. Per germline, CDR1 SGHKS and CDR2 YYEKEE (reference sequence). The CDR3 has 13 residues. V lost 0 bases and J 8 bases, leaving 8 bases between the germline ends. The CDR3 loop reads CASSLVDREKLFF. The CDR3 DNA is TGTGCCAGCAGCTTGGTCGATCGAGAAAAACTGTTTTTT.

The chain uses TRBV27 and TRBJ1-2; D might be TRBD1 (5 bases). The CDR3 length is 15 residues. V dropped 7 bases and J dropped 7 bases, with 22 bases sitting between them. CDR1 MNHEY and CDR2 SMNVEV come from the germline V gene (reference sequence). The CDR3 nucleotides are TGTGCCAGCACCGAACAGGAAGGGCTGCAGGTTGGCTACACCTTC. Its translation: CASTEQEGLQVGYTF.

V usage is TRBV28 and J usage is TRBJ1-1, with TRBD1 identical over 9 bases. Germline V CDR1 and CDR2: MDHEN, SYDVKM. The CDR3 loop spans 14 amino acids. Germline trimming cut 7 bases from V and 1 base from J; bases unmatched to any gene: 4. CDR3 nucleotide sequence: TGTGCCAGCACTGTGGGACAGGGGAACACTGAAGCTTTCTTT. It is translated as CASTVGQGNTEAFF.

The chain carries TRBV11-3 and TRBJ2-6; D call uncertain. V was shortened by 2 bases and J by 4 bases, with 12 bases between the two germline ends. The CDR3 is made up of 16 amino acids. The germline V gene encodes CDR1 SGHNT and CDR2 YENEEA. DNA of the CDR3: TGTGCCAGCAGCTTAACCCCTCCCCGGGGGGCCAACGTCCTGACTTTC. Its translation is CASSLTPPRGANVLTF.

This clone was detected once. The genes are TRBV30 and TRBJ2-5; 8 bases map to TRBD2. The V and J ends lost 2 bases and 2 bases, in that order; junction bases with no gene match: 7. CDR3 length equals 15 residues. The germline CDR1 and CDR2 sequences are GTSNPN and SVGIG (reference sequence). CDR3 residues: CAWSFSGAIQETQYF. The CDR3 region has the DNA TGTGCCTGGAGTTTTAGCGGGGCTATACAAGAGACCCAGTACTTC.

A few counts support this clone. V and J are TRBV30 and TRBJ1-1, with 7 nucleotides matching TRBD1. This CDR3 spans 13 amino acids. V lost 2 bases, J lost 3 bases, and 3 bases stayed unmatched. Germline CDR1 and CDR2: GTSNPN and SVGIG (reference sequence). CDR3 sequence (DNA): TGTGCCTGGAGTCTTGACAGGGACACTGAAGCTTTCTTT. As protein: CAWSLDRDTEAFF.

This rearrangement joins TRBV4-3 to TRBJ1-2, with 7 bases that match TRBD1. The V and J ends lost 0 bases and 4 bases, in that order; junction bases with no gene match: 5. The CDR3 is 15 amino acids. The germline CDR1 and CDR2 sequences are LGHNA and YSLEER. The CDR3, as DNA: TGCGCCAGCAGCCAAGATCAGGGGGTGGTCTATGGCTACACCTTC. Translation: CASSQDQGVVYGYTF.

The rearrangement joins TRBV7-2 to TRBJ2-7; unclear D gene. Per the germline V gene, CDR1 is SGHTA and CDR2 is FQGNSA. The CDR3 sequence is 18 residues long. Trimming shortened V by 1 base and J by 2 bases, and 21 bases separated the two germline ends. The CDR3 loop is CASSLDPLEAHETYEQYF. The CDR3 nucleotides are TGTGCCAGCAGCTTAGATCCCTTGGAAGCCCACGAGACCTACGAGCAGTACTTC.

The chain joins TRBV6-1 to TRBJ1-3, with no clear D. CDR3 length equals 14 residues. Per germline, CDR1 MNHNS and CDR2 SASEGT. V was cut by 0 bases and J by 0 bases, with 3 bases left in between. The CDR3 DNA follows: TGTGCCAGCAGTGAAGCGTCCTCTGGAAACACCATATATTTT. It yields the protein CASSEASSGNTIYF.

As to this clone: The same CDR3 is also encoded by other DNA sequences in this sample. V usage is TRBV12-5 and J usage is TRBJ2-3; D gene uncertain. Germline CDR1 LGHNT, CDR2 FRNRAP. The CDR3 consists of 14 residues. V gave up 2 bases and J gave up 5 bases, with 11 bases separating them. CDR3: CASGLSRLGDTQYF. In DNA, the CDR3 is TGTGCTAGTGGTTTGTCCAGGTTAGGAGATACGCAGTATTTT.